The text below deals with one T cell receptor beta chain. Its antigen is still unknown. The data belong to a study of CD4 T cell repertoires in COVID-19. General study points: SARS-CoV and/or HKU1 spike cultures shared between roughly 7 and 28% of SARS-CoV-2 clonotypes.

This CDR3 is 16 amino acids long. The germline V and J ends were trimmed by 2 bases and 0 bases, with 12 bases remaining between them. The germline V gene encodes CDR1 MNHEY and CDR2 SVGEGT. Profiled with immunoSEQ multiplex PCR; TCRdb holds only in-frame clones, not every one. The data contain about 75,000 clones, around 82% of them singletons. V is TRBV6-2 or TRBV6-3 and J is TRBJ2-3, with TRBD1 as a possible D gene (5 bases). Specimen: CD4+ T cells from peripheral blood, collected after recovery from COVID-19. The source of this sequence is a human donor who had COVID-19. CDR3 sequence: CASSYDQGTSTDTQYF. CDR3 nucleotides: TGTGCCAGCAGTTACGACCAGGGCACCAGCACAGATACGCAGTATTTT.